This passage covers 8 T cell receptor beta chains from one sample sequenced in a study of response to subunit inactivated influenza vaccine. TCRdb redid the calling of the RT-PCR reads with MiXCR, one entry per CDR3 protein. The sample shows 700,000 to 900,000 distinct CDR3 sequences, around 20% of them seen only once. The sequenced sample was PBMCs from blood, obtained about 5 days after vaccination. The origin of the receptors is a man aged 50 to 60 who received an inactivated influenza vaccine.

This chain uses TRBV7-2 with TRBJ2-1, with a tentative D call TRBD2 (6 bases). The CDR3 length is 14 residues. V was pared by 2 bases and J by 4 bases, with 9 bases between. Per the germline V gene, CDR1 is SGHTA and CDR2 is FQGNSA. The CDR3 coding sequence is TGTGCCAGCAGCTTATCTCGGGGGTACAATGAGCAGTTCTTC. Translating gives CASSLSRGYNEQFF.

This clonotype was observed at least ten times. V usage is TRBV29-1 and J usage is TRBJ2-1; D not resolved. Germline V CDR1 and CDR2: SQVTM, ANQGSEA. The CDR3 consists of 12 residues. The ends were cut back, 3 bases at V and 3 bases at J, with 6 bases in the middle. The CDR3 spells CSVDSSYNEQFF. The CDR3 nucleotides are TGCAGCGTTGATTCTAGCTACAATGAGCAGTTCTTC.

This clonotype has just a few counts. The chain uses TRBV7-2 and TRBJ1-2; 9 bases are a match to TRBD1. This CDR3 has 15 amino acids. Germline assignment: CDR1 SGHTA and CDR2 FQGNSA. J lost 3 bases, V lost 0 bases, and 2 bases had no gene match. CDR3 amino acids: CASSLARTGDYGYTF. CDR3 in DNA: TGTGCCAGCAGCTTAGCCAGGACAGGGGACTATGGCTACACCTTC.

In this sample, this clonotype turned up a few times. The chain joins TRBV6-2 or TRBV6-3 to TRBJ1-2, with D tentatively TRBD1 (6 bases). Germline V gene lookup returns CDR1 MNHEY and CDR2 SVGEGT. This CDR3 comprises 15 residues. Trimming removed 6 bases from V and 2 bases from J, with 16 bases in between. The CDR3 region is CASRTDRTGNYGYTF. The CDR3 DNA sequence: TGTGCCAGCAGAACTGACCGCACAGGGAACTATGGCTACACCTTC.

A few counts support this clonotype. The chain combines TRBV7-2 with TRBJ1-4; D is unclear. Looked up from germline, CDR1 is SGHTA and CDR2 is FQGNSA. CDR3 length: 16 amino acids. V was pared by 5 bases and J by 8 bases, with 21 bases between. CDR3 loop: CASSPKEDVLYEKLFF. CDR3 nucleotide sequence: TGTGCCAGCAGCCCCAAGGAAGACGTTCTCTACGAAAAACTGTTTTTT.

This chain joins TRBV20-1 and TRBJ2-5; TRBD1 might be the D (6 bases). V gave up 5 bases and J gave up 3 bases, with 19 bases separating them. The CDR3 contains 15 residues. Germline values: CDR1 DFQATT, CDR2 SNEGSKA (reference sequence). CDR3 amino acids: CSAQHDRLVEETQYF. For the CDR3, the DNA is TGCAGTGCTCAGCACGACAGGCTGGTGGAAGAGACCCAGTACTTC.

This clonotype appeared a few times. The V gene is TRBV20-1, the J gene TRBJ1-2; the D gene is possibly TRBD1 (5 bases). Germline CDR1 and CDR2: DFQATT and SNEGSKA (reference sequence). The CDR3 extends over 14 amino acids. V lost 0 bases and J lost 6, with 14 bases in between. CDR3 in DNA: TGCAGTGCTAGAGATCCGAAGACAGCTGATGGCTACACCTTC. The encoded protein is CSARDPKTADGYTF.

This clonotype appeared a few times. In DNA, the CDR3 is TGCAGTGCTAGAGATGTGTTTCAGGAGAACACCGGGGAGCTGTTTTTT. Its protein product is CSARDVFQENTGELFF. The chain couples TRBV20-1 to TRBJ2-2, with no clear D. V was trimmed by 0 bases and J by 1 base, leaving 12 bases between them. The CDR3 contains 16 residues. Germline CDR1 is DFQATT and CDR2 is SNEGSKA (reference sequence).